Sequencing of this T cell receptor (beta chain) was carried out in a study of shared clonotypes between healthy human individuals. A note on this clone: Its antigen is still unknown. The sample carries other DNA sequences with the same CDR3.

Only CD45RO-negative cells positively selected for CCR7 counted as naive CD8 cells, so terminally differentiated effector memory CD45RA+ cells were excluded. The study, taken as a whole, reports: Tissue TCR repertoires likely differ from these blood-only repertoires. Naive subsets, compared against memory subsets, generally had larger estimated richness values.

Assay: immunoSEQ multiplex PCR; the TCRdb copy retains only in-frame clones and omits some. The data contain 2 million to 2.5 million clones, about 94% of them singletons. There are 14 residues in the CDR3. V gave up 4 bases and J gave up 0 bases, with 10 bases separating them. Germline V gene sequence: CDR1 SEHNR, CDR2 FQNEAQ (reference sequence). The chain recombines TRBV7-9 with TRBJ2-7; possibly TRBD1 for D (6 bases). The clonotype originates from a man younger than 35 in good health. What was sequenced was naive CD8+ T cells sorted from blood. CDR3 protein: CASSSTGLSYEQYF. The CDR3 DNA is TGTGCCAGCAGCTCTACAGGGCTCTCCTACGAGCAGTACTTC. Filled out from reference TRBV7-9 and TRBJ2-7, the complete variable domain reads DTGVSQNPRHKITKRGQNVTFRCDPISEHNRLYWYRQTLGQGPEFLTYFQNEAQLEKSRLLSDRFSAERPKGSFSTLEIQRTEQGDSAMYLCASSSTGLSYEQYFGPGTRLTVT.